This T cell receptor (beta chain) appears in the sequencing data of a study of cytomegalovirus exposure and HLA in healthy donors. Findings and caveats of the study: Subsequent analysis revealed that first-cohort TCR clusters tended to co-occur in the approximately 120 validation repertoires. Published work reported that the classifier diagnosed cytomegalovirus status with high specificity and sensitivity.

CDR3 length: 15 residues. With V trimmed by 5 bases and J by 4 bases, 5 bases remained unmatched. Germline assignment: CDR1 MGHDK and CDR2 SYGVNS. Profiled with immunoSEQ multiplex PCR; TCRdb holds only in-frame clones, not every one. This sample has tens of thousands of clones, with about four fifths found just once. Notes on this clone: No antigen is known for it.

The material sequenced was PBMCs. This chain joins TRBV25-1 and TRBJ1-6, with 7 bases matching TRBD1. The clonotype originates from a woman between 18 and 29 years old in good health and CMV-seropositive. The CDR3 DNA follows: TGTGCCAGCAGTCCCAGGGACAGTTATAATTCACCCCTCCACTTT. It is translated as CASSPRDSYNSPLHF.